Following are 20 T cell receptor beta chains from one sample sequenced in a study of blood T cell repertoires in COVID-19. Assay used: immunoSEQ multiplex PCR; TCRdb lists only in-frame clones, some missing. Found here are around 150,000 clones, around 86% of them singletons; the top ten hold 2% to 2.5%. The sample comprised peripheral blood. These receptors came from a man aged 50-60 years with active COVID-19.

V and J are TRBV4-1 and TRBJ2-1; no definite D call. The germline gives CDR1 MGHRA, CDR2 YSYEKL. V dropped 4 bases and J dropped 10 bases, with 11 bases sitting between them. This CDR3 comprises 12 residues. The CDR3 DNA reads as TGCGCCAGCAGCCTACCCGCGAGGGAGCAGTTCTTC. Its protein product is CASSLPAREQFF.

The V gene is TRBV2, the J gene TRBJ2-5, with 9 bases aligning to TRBD2. The V segment lost 0 bases and the J segment 0 bases; nucleotides outside the gene matches: 5. The CDR3 has 17 residues. Germline-derived CDR1 and CDR2 are SNHLY and FYNNEI. The CDR3: CASSEAAGGGDQETQYF. The CDR3 DNA follows: TGTGCCAGCAGTGAAGCAGCGGGGGGTGGGGACCAAGAGACCCAGTACTTC.

The chain carries TRBV2 and TRBJ1-6; 9 bases are shared with TRBD1. CDR3 length: 16 residues. V gave up 3 bases and J gave up 6 bases; unmatched junction bases: 6. Germline values: CDR1 SNHLY, CDR2 FYNNEI. DNA of the CDR3: TGTGCCAGCAGTGACTCCGGGACAGGGAGTAATTCACCCCTCCACTTT. It is translated as CASSDSGTGSNSPLHF.

The rearrangement links TRBV24-1 to TRBJ2-1, with TRBD1 identical over 7 bases. V was pared by 3 bases and J by 8 bases, with 3 bases of the junction left unmatched. Germline CDR1 KGHDR, CDR2 SFDVKD. This CDR3 is built from 13 residues. CDR3 in amino acids: CATSDEGAYEQFF. In DNA form, the CDR3 reads TGTGCCACCAGTGATGAGGGGGCATATGAGCAGTTCTTC.

A single count supports this clone. The chain combines TRBV27 with TRBJ2-7, with D possibly matching TRBD1 (6 bases). V dropped 3 bases and J dropped 3 bases, with 21 bases sitting between them. Germline V CDR1 and CDR2: MNHEY, SMNVEV (reference sequence). This CDR3 comprises 17 residues. The CDR3: CASSLEYPGPGDYEQYF. CDR3 in DNA: TGTGCCAGCAGTTTGGAATACCCCGGACCAGGGGACTACGAGCAGTACTTC.

The chain has TRBV29-1 and TRBJ2-1, with D possibly matching TRBD2 (5 bases). V was shortened by 4 bases and J by 7 bases, with 23 bases between the two germline ends. There are 16 residues in the CDR3. Germline values: CDR1 SQVTM, CDR2 ANQGSEA. The CDR3 DNA reads as TGCAGCGTTGCAAGAGGGATAGGGCAGGAGACAAATGAGCAGTTCTTC. It codes for CSVARGIGQETNEQFF.

The genes are TRBV5-1 and TRBJ2-7, with 13 bases aligning to TRBD2. This CDR3 is built from 18 residues. Germline lookup yields CDR1 SGHRS and CDR2 YFSETQ. Germline trimming cut 4 bases from V and 6 bases from J; bases unmatched to any gene: 16. The CDR3 loop is CASSPLPGTSGAGGEQYF. CDR3 bases: TGCGCCAGCAGCCCCCTCCCCGGGACTAGCGGGGCCGGGGGCGAGCAGTACTTC.

The chain recombines TRBV7-8 with TRBJ2-2; possibly TRBD2 for D (7 bases). V lost 6 bases to trimming and J lost 4 bases, with 15 bases between them. Per the germline V gene, CDR1 is SGHVS and CDR2 is FQNEAQ. The CDR3 contains 15 residues. The CDR3 DNA sequence: TGTGCCAGCAGACGGGCGGGGGCCGGCACCGGGGAGCTGTTTTTT. This sequence encodes CASRRAGAGTGELFF. The variable domain in full, with the rest retrieved from reference TRBV7-8 and TRBJ2-2, is GAGVSQSPRYKVAKRGQDVALRCDPISGHVSLFWYQQALGQGPEFLTYFQNEAQLDKSGLPSDRFFAERPEGSVSTLKIQRTQQEDSAVYLCASRRAGAGTGELFFGEGSRLTVL.

DNA of the CDR3: TGTGCCAGCAGTTGGCCCCTTGCAGGGCGAGAGACCCAGTACTTC. Translation gives CASSWPLAGRETQYF. The chain joins TRBV28 to TRBJ2-5; D is perhaps TRBD1 (5 bases). Germline-derived CDR1 and CDR2 are MDHEN and SYDVKM. With 4 bases removed from V and 4 bases from J, the gap between germline ends came to 16 bases. This CDR3 has 15 residues.

Only one count was recorded for this clone. This chain joins TRBV11-2 and TRBJ2-7, with D uncertain. CDR1 is SGHAT and CDR2 is FQNNGV in the germline V gene. Trimming pared 5 bases from V and 8 bases from J, leaving 13 bases between. CDR3 length equals 12 residues. CDR3 in DNA: TGTGCCAGCAGCGATCAACTACGGAAGCAGTACTTC. As protein: CASSDQLRKQYF.

The chain is built from TRBV15 and TRBJ1-2; 7 nucleotides match TRBD1. The CDR3 has 15 residues. The ends lost 5 bases at V and 8 bases at J; junction bases unmatched: 14. CDR1 LNHNV and CDR2 YYDKDF come from the germline V gene (reference sequence). The DNA of the CDR3 is TGTGCCACCAGCTCGCGCAATCCGGGACAGAGCGGCTACACCTTC. Translated, it gives CATSSRNPGQSGYTF.

This rearrangement joins TRBV2 to TRBJ1-1, with 7 bases that match TRBD1. Germline assignment: CDR1 SNHLY and CDR2 FYNNEI. V gave up 6 bases and J gave up 3 bases; unmatched junction bases: 7. The CDR3 runs to 14 residues. CDR3 protein: CASRAGGKHTEAFF. As DNA, the CDR3 is TGTGCCAGCAGAGCAGGGGGAAAGCACACTGAAGCTTTCTTT.

This chain uses TRBV5-1 with TRBJ2-7; a weak D match, TRBD2 (6 bases). Per the germline V gene, CDR1 is SGHRS and CDR2 is YFSETQ. Deletions cut 0 bases from V and 2 bases from J, with 9 bases between. The CDR3 length is 14 residues. CDR3 in DNA: TGCGCCAGCAGCTTGGCCGGGGGTCCCTACGAGCAGTACTTC. It is translated as CASSLAGGPYEQYF.

The V and J genes are TRBV19 and TRBJ1-1, with unresolved D. The germline V gene has CDR1 LNHDA and CDR2 SQIVND (reference sequence). The CDR3 consists of 11 residues. Trimming left V 2 bases short and J 10 bases short, with 8 bases between. This chain's CDR3 is CASSIYGRAFF. CDR3 in DNA: TGTGCCAGTAGTATATACGGTCGAGCTTTCTTT. The complete variable domain, with remaining parts taken from reference TRBV19 and TRBJ1-1, reads DGGITQSPKYLFRKEGQNVTLSCEQNLNHDAMYWYRQDPGQGLRLIYYSQIVNDFQKGDIAEGYSVSREKKESFPLTVTSAQKNPTAFYLCASSIYGRAFFGQGTRLTVV.

CDR3 sequence reads: CSVPAGGGYTF. The CDR3 DNA follows: TGCAGTGTTCCAGCAGGGGGTGGCTACACCTTC. The genes are TRBV20-1 and TRBJ1-2; 7 bases fit TRBD1. The V gene's germline CDR1 is DFQATT and CDR2 SNEGSKA (reference sequence). Trimming removed 7 bases from V and 7 bases from J; junction bases left unmatched: 6. CDR3 length: 11 amino acids.

The V gene is TRBV18, the J gene TRBJ2-7; 11 positions agree with TRBD1. Germline V gene sequence: CDR1 KGHSH, CDR2 LQKENI. This CDR3 spans 16 amino acids. V shed 0 bases, J shed 1 base, and the junction held 2 bases outside the gene matches. In DNA, the CDR3 is TGTGCCAGCTCACCACCGGGACAGGGGGTTTCCTACGAGCAGTACTTC. Amino acid sequence: CASSPPGQGVSYEQYF. The variable domain in full, completed from reference TRBV18 and TRBJ2-7, reads NAGVMQNPRHLVRRRGQEARLRCSPMKGHSHVYWYRQLPEEGLKFMVYLQKENIIDESGMPKERFSAEFPKEGPSILRIQQVVRGDSAAYFCASSPPGQGVSYEQYFGPGTRLTVT.

This clone has just a few counts. V gene TRBV4-2 combines with J gene TRBJ2-3, with 10 bases aligning to TRBD2. V lost 0 bases and J lost 2; bases outside the gene matches: 5. Germline CDR1 is LGHNA and CDR2 is YNFKEQ. The length of the CDR3 is 17 residues. The CDR3 sequence is CASSQDGLAGVTDTQYF. As DNA, the CDR3 is TGTGCCAGCAGCCAAGATGGGCTAGCGGGGGTCACAGATACGCAGTATTTT.

This clone showed up just once. One junction end does not reproduce the germline sequence, and a read error may be involved. V and J are TRBV11-2 and TRBJ2-5, with TRBD2 matching 7 bases. CDR3 length: 17 residues. The germline CDR1 and CDR2 sequences are SGHAT and FQNNGV. The CDR3 is CASSLGASSRGQETQYF. CDR3 nucleotides: TGTGCCAGCAGTTTAGGAGCATCTTCGCGGGGGCAAGAGACCCAGTACTTC.

This rearrangement joins TRBV7-2 to TRBJ1-5; D unclear. In germline, CDR1 is SGHTA, CDR2 FQGNSA. The germline V and J ends were trimmed by 1 base and 10 bases, with 14 bases remaining between them. The CDR3 sequence is 14 residues long. The CDR3 nucleotides are TGTGCCAGCAGCTTAGGTTTCCCTGGGAGTCCCCAGCATTTT. It translates to CASSLGFPGSPQHF. The full variable domain, completed using reference TRBV7-2 and TRBJ1-5, is GAGVSQSPSNKVTEKGKDVELRCDPISGHTALYWYRQSLGQGLEFLIYFQGNSAPDKSGLPSDRFSAERTGGSVSTLTIQRTQQEDSAVYLCASSLGFPGSPQHFGDGTRLSIL.

The chain recombines TRBV4-3 with TRBJ1-4; 7 bases match TRBD1. This CDR3 is 14 amino acids long. Germline CDR1 is LGHNA and CDR2 is YSLEER. V trimming: 4 bases; J trimming: 8 bases; junction bases outside the gene matches: 7. CDR3 protein: CASSLGGRGEKLFF. The CDR3 nucleotides are TGCGCCAGCAGCCTAGGGGGCAGGGGGGAAAAACTGTTTTTT.